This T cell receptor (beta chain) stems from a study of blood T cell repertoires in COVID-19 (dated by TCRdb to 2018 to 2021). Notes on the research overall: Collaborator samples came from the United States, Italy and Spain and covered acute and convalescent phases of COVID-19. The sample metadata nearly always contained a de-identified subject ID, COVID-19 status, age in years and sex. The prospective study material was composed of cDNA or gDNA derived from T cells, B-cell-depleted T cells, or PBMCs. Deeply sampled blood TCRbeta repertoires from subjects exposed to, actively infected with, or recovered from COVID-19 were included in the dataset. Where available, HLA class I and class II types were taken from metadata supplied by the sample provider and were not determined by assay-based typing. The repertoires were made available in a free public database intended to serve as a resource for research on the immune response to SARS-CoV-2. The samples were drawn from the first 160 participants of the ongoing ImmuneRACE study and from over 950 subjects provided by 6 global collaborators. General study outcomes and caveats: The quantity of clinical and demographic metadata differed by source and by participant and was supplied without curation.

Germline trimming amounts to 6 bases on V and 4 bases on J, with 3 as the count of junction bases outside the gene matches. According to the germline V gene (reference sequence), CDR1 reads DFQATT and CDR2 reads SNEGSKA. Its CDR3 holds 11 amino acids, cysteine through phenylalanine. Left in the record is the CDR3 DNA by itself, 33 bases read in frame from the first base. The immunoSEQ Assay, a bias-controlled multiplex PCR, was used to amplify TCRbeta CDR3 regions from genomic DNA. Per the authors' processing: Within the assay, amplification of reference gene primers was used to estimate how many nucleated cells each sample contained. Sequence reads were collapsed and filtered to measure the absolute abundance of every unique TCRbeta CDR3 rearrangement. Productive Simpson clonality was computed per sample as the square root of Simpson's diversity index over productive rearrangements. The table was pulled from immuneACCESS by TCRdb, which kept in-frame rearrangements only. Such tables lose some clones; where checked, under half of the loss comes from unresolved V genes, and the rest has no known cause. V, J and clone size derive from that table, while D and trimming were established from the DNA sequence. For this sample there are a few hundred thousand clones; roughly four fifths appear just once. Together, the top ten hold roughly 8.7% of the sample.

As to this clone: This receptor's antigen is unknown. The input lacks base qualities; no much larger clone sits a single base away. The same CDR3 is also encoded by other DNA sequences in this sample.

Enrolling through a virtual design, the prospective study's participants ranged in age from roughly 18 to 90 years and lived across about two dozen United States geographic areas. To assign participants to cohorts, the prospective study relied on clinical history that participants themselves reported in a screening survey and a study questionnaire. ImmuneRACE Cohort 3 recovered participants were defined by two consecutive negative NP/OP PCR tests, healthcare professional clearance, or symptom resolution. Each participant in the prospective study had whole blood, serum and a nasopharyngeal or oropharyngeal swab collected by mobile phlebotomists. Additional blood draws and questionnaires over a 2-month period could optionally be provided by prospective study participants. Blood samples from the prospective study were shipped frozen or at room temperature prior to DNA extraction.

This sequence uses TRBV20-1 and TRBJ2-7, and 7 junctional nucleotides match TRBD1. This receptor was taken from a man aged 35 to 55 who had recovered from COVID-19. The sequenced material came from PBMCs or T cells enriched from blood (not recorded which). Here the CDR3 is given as CSARQGYEQYF. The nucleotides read TGCAGTGCGAGACAGGGATACGAGCAGTACTTC.